This record looks at one TCR beta chain sequence and its context. The sample is drawn from a study of PD-L1 blockade in urothelial cancer. Study at large: Most patients, about 85% of the roughly 30, were males with bladder-origin cancer. Blood drawn 3 weeks (second dose) and 6 weeks after treatment start was analyzed. Researchers found blood samples held a median of 141,255 T cells.

Deletions cut 0 bases from V and 0 bases from J, with 9 bases between. The CDR3 covers 16 residues. CDR1 is SGHTA, CDR2 FQGNSA, per germline. Data came from immunoSEQ multiplex PCR; TCRdb stores just in-frame clones and leaves some out. This sample has tens of thousands of clones; 82% occur once, and the top ten carry over 7.5%. Patients suffered from locally advanced or metastatic urothelial carcinoma. V usage is TRBV7-2 and J usage is TRBJ2-1, with D perhaps matching TRBD2 (6 bases). The sample was PBMCs, taken around atezolizumab (anti-PD-L1) treatment. The sequence came from a man aged 65-85 years with urothelial cancer. The CDR3 bases are TGTGCCAGCAGCTTAGCTGCGGGGACCTCCTACAATGAGCAGTTCTTC. Residues: CASSLAAGTSYNEQFF.